This TCR beta chain was recorded in a study of OX40 agonist ivuxolimab in advanced cancers. Study information: Dose-escalation cases comprised hepatocellular carcinoma, melanoma, renal cell or head and neck cancer.

Sequencing used immunoSEQ multiplex PCR; TCRdb keeps in-frame clones, though not all of them. The table includes 50,000 to 75,000 clones, under 95% detected once. CDR3 size: 13 residues. Unmatched junction bases numbered 2, after V lost 6 bases and J lost 1 base. Germline CDR1 MNHEY, CDR2 SMNVEV (reference sequence). The sample in question was CD4+ or CD8+ T cells sorted from blood, obtained in a trial of the OX40 agonist ivuxolimab. This rearrangement joins TRBV27 to TRBJ1-1; 7 bases match TRBD1. The sequence was collected from an adult with an advanced solid tumor such as melanoma, head and neck, liver or kidney cancer. The CDR3 bases are TGTGCCAGCAGGAGGACAGGGAACACTGAAGCTTTCTTT. It codes for CASRRTGNTEAFF.